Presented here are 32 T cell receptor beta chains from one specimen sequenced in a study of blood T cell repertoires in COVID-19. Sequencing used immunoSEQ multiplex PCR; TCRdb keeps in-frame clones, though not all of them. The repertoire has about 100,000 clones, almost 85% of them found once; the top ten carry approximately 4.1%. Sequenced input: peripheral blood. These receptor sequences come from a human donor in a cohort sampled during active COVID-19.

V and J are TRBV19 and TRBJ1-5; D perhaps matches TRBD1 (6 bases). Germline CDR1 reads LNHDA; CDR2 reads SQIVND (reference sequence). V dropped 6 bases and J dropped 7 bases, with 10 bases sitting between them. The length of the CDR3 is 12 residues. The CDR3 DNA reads TGTGCCAGTAGAACAGGGCAACAGCCCCAGCATTTT. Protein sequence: CASRTGQQPQHF.

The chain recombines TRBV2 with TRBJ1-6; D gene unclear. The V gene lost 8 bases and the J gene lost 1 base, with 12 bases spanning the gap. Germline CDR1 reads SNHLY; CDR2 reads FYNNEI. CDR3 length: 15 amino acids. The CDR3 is CASSIMSSYNSPLHF. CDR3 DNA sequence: TGTGCCAGCTCTATTATGAGTTCCTATAATTCACCCCTCCACTTT.

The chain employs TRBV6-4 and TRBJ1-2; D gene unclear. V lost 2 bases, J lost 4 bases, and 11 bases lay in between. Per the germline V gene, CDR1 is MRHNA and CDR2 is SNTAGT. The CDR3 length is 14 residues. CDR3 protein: CASSDPPRSYGYTF. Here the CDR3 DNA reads TGTGCCAGCAGTGACCCGCCACGTAGCTATGGCTACACCTTC.

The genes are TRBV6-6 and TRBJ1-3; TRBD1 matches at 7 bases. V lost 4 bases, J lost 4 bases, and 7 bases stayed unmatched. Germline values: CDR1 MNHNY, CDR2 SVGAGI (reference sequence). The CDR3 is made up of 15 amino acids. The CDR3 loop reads CASSFPDRAGNTIYF. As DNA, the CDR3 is TGTGCCAGCAGTTTCCCAGACAGGGCCGGAAACACCATATATTTT.

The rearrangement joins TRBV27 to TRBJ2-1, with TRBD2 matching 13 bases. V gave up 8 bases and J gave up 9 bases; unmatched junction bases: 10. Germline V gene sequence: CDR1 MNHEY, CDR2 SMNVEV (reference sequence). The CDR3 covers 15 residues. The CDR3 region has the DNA TGTGCCAGCCGCGTTGGACTAGCGGGAGATGGTGAGCAGTTCTTC. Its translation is CASRVGLAGDGEQFF.

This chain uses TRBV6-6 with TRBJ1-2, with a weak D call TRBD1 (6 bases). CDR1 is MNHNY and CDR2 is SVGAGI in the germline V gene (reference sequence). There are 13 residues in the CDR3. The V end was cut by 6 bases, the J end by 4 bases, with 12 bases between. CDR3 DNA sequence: TGTGCCAGCAGCCAGGGGCCCACCTATGGCTACACCTTC. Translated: CASSQGPTYGYTF.

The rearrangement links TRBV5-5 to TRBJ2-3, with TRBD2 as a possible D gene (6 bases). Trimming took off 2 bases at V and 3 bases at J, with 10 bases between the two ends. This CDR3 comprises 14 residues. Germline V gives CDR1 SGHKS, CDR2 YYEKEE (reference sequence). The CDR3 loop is CASSFGSGTDTQYF. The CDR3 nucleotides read TGTGCCAGCAGCTTTGGGAGCGGGACAGATACGCAGTATTTT.

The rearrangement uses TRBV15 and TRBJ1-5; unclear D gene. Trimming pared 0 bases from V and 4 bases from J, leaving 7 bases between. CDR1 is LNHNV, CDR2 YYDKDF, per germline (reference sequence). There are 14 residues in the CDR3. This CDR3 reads CATSRDQNNQPQHF. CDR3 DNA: TGTGCCACCAGCAGAGATCAGAATAATCAGCCCCAGCATTTT. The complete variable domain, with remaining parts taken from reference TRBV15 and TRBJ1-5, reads DAMVIQNPRYQVTQFGKPVTLSCSQTLNHNVMYWYQQKSSQAPKLLFHYYDKDFNNEADTPDNFQSRRPNTSFCFLDIRSPGLGDTAMYLCATSRDQNNQPQHFGDGTRLSIL.

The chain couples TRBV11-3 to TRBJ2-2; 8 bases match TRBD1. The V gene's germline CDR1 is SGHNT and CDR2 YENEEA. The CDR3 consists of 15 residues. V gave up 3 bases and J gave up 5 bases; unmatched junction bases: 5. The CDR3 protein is CASSLQGALTGELFF. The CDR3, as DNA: TGTGCCAGCAGCTTGCAGGGGGCTTTAACCGGGGAGCTGTTTTTT.

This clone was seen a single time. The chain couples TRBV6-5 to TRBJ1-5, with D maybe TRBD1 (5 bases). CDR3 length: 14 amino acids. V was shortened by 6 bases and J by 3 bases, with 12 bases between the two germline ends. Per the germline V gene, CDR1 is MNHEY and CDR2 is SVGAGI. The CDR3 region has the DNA TGTGCCAGCAGGGGGGAGGGAGTCAATCAGCCCCAGCATTTT. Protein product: CASRGEGVNQPQHF.

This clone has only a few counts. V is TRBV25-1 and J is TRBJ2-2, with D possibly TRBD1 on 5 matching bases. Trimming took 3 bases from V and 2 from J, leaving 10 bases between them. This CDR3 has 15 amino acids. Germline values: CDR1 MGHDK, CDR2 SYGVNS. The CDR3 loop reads CASSDRQGNTGELFF. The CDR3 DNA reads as TGTGCCAGCAGTGATCGCCAGGGTAACACCGGGGAGCTGTTTTTT.

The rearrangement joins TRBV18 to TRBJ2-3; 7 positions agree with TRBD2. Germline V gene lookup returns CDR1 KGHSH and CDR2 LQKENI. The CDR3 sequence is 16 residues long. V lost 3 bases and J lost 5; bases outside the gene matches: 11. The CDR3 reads CASSPSVIAGRDTQYF. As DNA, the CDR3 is TGTGCCAGCTCACCTAGCGTGATAGCGGGCCGAGATACGCAGTATTTT.

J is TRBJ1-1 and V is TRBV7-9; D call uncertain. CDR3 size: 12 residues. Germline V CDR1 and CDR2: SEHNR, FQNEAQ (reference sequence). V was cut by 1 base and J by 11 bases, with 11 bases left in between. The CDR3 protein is CASSLGGGGAFF. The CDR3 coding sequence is TGTGCCAGCAGCTTAGGGGGAGGAGGGGCTTTCTTT.

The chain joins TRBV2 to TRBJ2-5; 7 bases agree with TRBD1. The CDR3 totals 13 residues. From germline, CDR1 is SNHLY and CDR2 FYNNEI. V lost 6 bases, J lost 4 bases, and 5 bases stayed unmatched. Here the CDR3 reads CASSPTGRETQYF. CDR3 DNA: TGTGCCAGCAGCCCGACAGGGAGAGAGACCCAGTACTTC. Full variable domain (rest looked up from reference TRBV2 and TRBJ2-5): EPEVTQTPSHQVTQMGQEVILRCVPISNHLYFYWYRQILGQKVEFLVSFYNNEISEKSEIFDDQFSVERPDGSNFTLKIRSTKLEDSAMYFCASSPTGRETQYFGPGTRLLVL.

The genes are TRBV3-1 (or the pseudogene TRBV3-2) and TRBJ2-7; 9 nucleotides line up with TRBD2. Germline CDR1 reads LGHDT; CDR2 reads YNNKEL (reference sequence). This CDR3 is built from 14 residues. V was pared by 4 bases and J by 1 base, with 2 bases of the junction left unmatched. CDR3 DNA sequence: TGTGCCAGCAGCCTAGGACTAGCGTCCTACGAGCAGTACTTC. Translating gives CASSLGLASYEQYF.

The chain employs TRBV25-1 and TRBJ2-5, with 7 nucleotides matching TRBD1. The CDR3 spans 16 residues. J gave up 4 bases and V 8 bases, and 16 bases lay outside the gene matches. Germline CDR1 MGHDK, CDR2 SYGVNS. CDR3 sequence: CASESNGQAMIETQYF. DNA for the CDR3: TGTGCCAGCGAAAGTAACGGACAGGCGATGATAGAGACCCAGTACTTC.

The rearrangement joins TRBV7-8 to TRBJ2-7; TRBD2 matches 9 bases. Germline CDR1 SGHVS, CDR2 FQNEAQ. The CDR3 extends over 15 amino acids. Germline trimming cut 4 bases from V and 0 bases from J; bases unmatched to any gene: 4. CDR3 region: CASSSAGGISYEQYF. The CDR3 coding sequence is TGTGCCAGCAGCTCGGCGGGGGGGATCTCCTACGAGCAGTACTTC.

The CDR3 sequence is CASSTSGRQNTGELFF. The CDR3 coding sequence is TGTGCCAGCAGTACTAGCGGGAGGCAGAACACCGGGGAGCTGTTTTTT. This chain uses TRBV9 with TRBJ2-2, with 12 bases lining up with TRBD2. This CDR3 is built from 16 residues. V lost 5 bases, J lost 1 base, and 3 bases stayed unmatched. Germline assignment: CDR1 SGDLS and CDR2 YYNGEE.

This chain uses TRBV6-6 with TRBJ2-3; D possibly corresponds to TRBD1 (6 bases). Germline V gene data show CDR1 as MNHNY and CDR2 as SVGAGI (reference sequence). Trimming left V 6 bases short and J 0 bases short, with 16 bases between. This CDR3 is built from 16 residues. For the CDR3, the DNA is TGTGCCAGCAGACAGGGTATATTTTTGAGCACAGATACGCAGTATTTT. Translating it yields CASRQGIFLSTDTQYF.

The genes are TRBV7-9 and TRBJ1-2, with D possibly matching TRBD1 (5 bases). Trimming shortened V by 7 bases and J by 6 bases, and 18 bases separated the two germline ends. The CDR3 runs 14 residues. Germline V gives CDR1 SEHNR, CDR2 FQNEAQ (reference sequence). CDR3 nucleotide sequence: TGTGCCAGCACCAACCCCGGGGGAACAGATGGCTACACCTTC. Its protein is CASTNPGGTDGYTF.

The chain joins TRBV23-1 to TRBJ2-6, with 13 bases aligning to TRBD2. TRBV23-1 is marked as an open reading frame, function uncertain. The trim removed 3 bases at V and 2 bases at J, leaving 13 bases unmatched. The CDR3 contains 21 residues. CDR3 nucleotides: TGCGCCAGCAGTCATCCAGGGTCTACTAGCGGGAGGGCCCCTGGGGCCAACGTCCTGACTTTC. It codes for CASSHPGSTSGRAPGANVLTF.

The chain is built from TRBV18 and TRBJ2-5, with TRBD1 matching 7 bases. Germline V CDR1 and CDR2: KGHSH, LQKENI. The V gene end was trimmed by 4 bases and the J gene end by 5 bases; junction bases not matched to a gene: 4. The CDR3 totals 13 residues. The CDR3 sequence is CASSRDRAETQYF. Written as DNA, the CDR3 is TGTGCCAGCTCACGCGACAGGGCCGAGACCCAGTACTTC.

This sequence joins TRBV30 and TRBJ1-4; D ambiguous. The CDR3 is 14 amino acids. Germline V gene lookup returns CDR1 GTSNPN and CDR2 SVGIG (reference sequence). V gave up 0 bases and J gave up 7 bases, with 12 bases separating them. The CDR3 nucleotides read TGTGCCTGGAGTGTTGGAGGGATATCTGAAAAACTGTTTTTT. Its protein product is CAWSVGGISEKLFF.

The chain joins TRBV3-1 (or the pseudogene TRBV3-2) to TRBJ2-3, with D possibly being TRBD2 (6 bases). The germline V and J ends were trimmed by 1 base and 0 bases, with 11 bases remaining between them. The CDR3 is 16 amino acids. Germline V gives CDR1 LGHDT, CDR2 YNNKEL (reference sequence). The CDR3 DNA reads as TGTGCCAGCAGCCAAGTAGCGGCCTCTAGCACAGATACGCAGTATTTT. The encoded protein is CASSQVAASSTDTQYF.

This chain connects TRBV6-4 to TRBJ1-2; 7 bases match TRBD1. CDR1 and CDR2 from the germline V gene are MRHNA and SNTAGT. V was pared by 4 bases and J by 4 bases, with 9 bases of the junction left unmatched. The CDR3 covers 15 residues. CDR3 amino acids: CASSATGLLGYGYTF. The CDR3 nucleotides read TGTGCCAGCAGTGCGACAGGGCTTTTGGGCTATGGCTACACCTTC.

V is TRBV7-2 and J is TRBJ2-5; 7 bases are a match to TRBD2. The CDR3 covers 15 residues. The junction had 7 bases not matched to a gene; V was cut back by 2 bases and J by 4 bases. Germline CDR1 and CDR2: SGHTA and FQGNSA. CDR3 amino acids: CASSLMGRGGETQYF. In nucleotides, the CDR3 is TGTGCCAGCAGCTTAATGGGTCGCGGGGGAGAGACCCAGTACTTC.

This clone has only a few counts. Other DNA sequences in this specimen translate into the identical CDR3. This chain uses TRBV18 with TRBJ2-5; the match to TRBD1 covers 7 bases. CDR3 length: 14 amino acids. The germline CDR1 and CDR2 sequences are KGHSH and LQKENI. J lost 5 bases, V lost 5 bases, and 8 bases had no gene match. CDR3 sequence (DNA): TGTGCCAGCTCAACGGGGCAGGGGGTTGAGACCCAGTACTTC. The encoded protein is CASSTGQGVETQYF. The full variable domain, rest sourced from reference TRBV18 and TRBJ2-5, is NAGVMQNPRHLVRRRGQEARLRCSPMKGHSHVYWYRQLPEEGLKFMVYLQKENIIDESGMPKERFSAEFPKEGPSILRIQQVVRGDSAAYFCASSTGQGVETQYFGPGTRLLVL.

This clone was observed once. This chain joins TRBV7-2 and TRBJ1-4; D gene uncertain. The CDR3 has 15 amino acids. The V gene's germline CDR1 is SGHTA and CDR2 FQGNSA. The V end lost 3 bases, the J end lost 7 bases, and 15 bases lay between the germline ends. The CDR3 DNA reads TGTGCCAGCAGCTTTGCCGGCCCCCCAGGTGAAAAACTGTTTTTT. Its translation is CASSFAGPPGEKLFF.

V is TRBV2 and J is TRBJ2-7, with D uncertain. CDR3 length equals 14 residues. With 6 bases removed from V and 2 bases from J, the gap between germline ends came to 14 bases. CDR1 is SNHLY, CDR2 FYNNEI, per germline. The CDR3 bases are TGTGCCAGCAGGGTTGCGAACGGAGCCTACGAGCAGTACGTC. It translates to CASRVANGAYEQYV.

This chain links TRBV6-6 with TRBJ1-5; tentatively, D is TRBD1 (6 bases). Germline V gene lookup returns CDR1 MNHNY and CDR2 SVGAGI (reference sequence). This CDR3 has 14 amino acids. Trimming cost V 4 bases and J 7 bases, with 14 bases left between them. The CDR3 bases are TGTGCCAGCAGTTCACAGGGACAAGGGCAGCCCCAGCATTTT. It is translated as CASSSQGQGQPQHF.

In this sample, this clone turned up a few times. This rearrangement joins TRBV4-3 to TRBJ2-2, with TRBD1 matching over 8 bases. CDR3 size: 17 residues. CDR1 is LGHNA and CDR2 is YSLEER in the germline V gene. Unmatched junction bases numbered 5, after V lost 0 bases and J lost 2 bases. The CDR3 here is CASSQDYDRGNTGELFF. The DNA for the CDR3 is TGCGCCAGCAGCCAAGATTATGACAGGGGAAACACCGGGGAGCTGTTTTTT.

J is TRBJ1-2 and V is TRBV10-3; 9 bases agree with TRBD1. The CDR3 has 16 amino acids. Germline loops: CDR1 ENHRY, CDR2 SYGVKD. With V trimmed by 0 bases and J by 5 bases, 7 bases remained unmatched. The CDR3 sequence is CAISESGTGTPYGYTF. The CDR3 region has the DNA TGTGCCATCAGTGAGTCCGGGACAGGGACCCCTTATGGCTACACCTTC.